The rows below give T cell receptor beta chains drawn from one sample of a study of cytomegalovirus exposure and HLA in healthy donors. Profiling relied on immunoSEQ multiplex PCR, and the TCRdb table lists in-frame clones only, not all of them. The sample lists some 320,000 clones, about nine tenths occurring once. Material for sequencing was PBMCs. The receptors stem from a woman aged 30 to 39 in good health and CMV-seropositive. Both conserved end residues are part of each CDR3. D genes are given only for firm matches. A clone size is listed for some rows: how often the clone was seen (once, few, many), or a class if it is expanded.

D	length	size	V	J	CDR3	DNA
TRBD1	12	NA	TRBV29-1	TRBJ1-1	CSGQGVSTEAFF	TGCAGCGGCCAGGGGGTGAGCACTGAAGCTTTCTTT
NA	15	NA	TRBV5-1	TRBJ2-6	CASSPDVSGANVLTF	TGCGCCAGCAGCCCGGACGTATCTGGGGCCAACGTCCTGACTTTC
TRBD1	15	NA	TRBV4-1	TRBJ1-2	CASSQVTGGSYGYTF	TGCGCCAGCAGCCAAGTTACAGGGGGCAGCTATGGCTACACCTTC
NA	13	NA	TRBV27	TRBJ1-2	CASSQSSNYGYTF	TGTGCCAGCAGCCAGTCCTCTAACTATGGCTACACCTTC
TRBD2	16	NA	TRBV30	TRBJ2-3	CAWNPGTSGFTDTQYF	TGTGCCTGGAATCCCGGGACTAGCGGTTTCACAGATACGCAGTATTTT
TRBD1	19	NA	TRBV7-3	TRBJ2-1	CASSPRDRGKWVSYNEQFF	TGTGCCAGCAGCCCCCGGGACAGGGGGAAGTGGGTGTCCTACAATGAGCAGTTCTTC
NA	14	NA	TRBV5-1	TRBJ1-1	CASSGSGGNTEAFF	TGCGCCAGCAGCGGCAGTGGGGGGAACACTGAAGCTTTCTTT
TRBD1	15	NA	TRBV28	TRBJ2-7	CASSLIPDRPHEQYF	TGTGCCAGCAGTTTGATCCCGGACAGGCCCCACGAGCAGTACTTC
NA	17	once	TRBV19	TRBJ2-3	CASSVIGGLPGPDTQYF	TGTGCCAGTAGTGTGATCGGTGGACTCCCTGGACCGGATACGCAGTATTTT
TRBD2	14	NA	TRBV11-1	TRBJ2-1	CASSLPSGGNEQFF	TGTGCCAGCAGCTTGCCTAGCGGGGGCAATGAGCAGTTCTTC
TRBD2	12	NA	TRBV2	TRBJ2-2	CASLAGDVELFF	TGTGCCAGCCTAGCGGGCGACGTAGAGCTGTTTTTT
NA	16	NA	TRBV4-1	TRBJ1-5	CASSQTLRGGNQPQHF	TGCGCCAGCAGCCAAACTCTAAGGGGTGGCAATCAGCCCCAGCATTTT
TRBD1	15	NA	TRBV27	TRBJ1-5	CASSSGTGGNQPQHF	TGTGCCAGCAGTTCAGGGACAGGGGGCAATCAGCCCCAGCATTTT
NA	13	many	TRBV27	TRBJ2-7	CASSFQAGYEQYF	TGTGCCAGCAGTTTCCAGGCAGGCTACGAGCAGTACTTC
NA	13	NA	TRBV2	TRBJ1-1	CASSGGGWTEAFF	TGTGCCAGCAGTGGGGGGGGTTGGACTGAAGCTTTCTTT
NA	15	NA	TRBV6-1	TRBJ2-7	CASSSQERLSYEQYF	TGTGCCAGCAGCTCACAGGAACGGCTCTCCTACGAGCAGTACTTC
NA	12	NA	TRBV30	TRBJ1-6	CAWSTGHSPLHF	TGTGCCTGGAGTACTGGACATTCACCCCTCCACTTT
NA	17	NA	TRBV5-6	TRBJ1-6	CASSLANLRAYNSPLHF	TGTGCCAGCAGCTTGGCCAACCTAAGGGCCTATAATTCACCCCTCCACTTT
NA	14	NA	TRBV29-1	TRBJ1-1	CSGGRTEILTEAFF	TGCAGCGGTGGGAGAACGGAGATACTCACTGAAGCTTTCTTT
NA	12	once	TRBV9	TRBJ2-7	CASSLLTGEQYF	TGTGCCAGCAGCCTATTAACAGGCGAGCAGTACTTC
NA	16	NA	TRBV15	TRBJ1-5	CATSRGGEGSNQPQHF	TGTGCCACCAGCAGGGGGGGCGAGGGCAGCAATCAGCCCCAGCATTTT
TRBD1	16	NA	TRBV6-5	TRBJ2-4	CASSYHRGSAKNIQYF	TGTGCCAGCAGTTACCACAGGGGTAGTGCCAAAAACATTCAGTACTTC
NA	14	NA	TRBV28	TRBJ2-2	CASSLVFLPGELFF	TGTGCCAGCAGTTTAGTCTTCTTGCCCGGGGAGCTGTTTTTT
NA	17	few	TRBV15	TRBJ1-1	CATSRGGSAPRNTEAFF	TGTGCCACCAGCAGAGGAGGTTCGGCCCCCCGGAACACTGAAGCTTTCTTT
NA	13	once	TRBV14	TRBJ2-3	CATRGTVLDTQYF	TGTGCCACGCGCGGCACCGTACTCGATACGCAGTATTTT
NA	16	NA	TRBV30	TRBJ1-5	CAWSVRGGYGNQPQHF	TGTGCCTGGAGTGTAAGGGGCGGATATGGCAATCAGCCCCAGCATTTT
TRBD2	14	NA	TRBV28	TRBJ2-3	CASSAGGSTDTQYF	TGTGCCAGCAGCGCGGGGGGGAGCACAGATACGCAGTATTTT
NA	18	NA	TRBV28	TRBJ2-4	CASSQGLLQTATKNIQYF	TGTGCCAGCAGTCAGGGGCTCCTCCAAACCGCTACCAAAAACATTCAGTACTTC
NA	16	NA	TRBV2	TRBJ2-6	CASIYLGGAGANVLTF	TGTGCCAGCATTTACTTGGGGGGCGCTGGGGCCAACGTCCTGACTTTC
TRBD1	16	NA	TRBV5-1	TRBJ1-3	CASSLDGQGAGNTIYF	TGCGCCAGCAGCTTGGACGGACAGGGGGCAGGAAACACCATATATTTT
NA	15	few	TRBV30	TRBJ2-5	CAWSGRGSGEETQYF	TGTGCCTGGAGTGGAAGGGGGTCGGGGGAAGAGACCCAGTACTTC
NA	21	NA	TRBV7-3	TRBJ2-5	CASSLRVNGDRLGRNAETQYF	TGTGCCAGCAGCTTAAGGGTTAACGGTGACAGGTTGGGGAGAAATGCAGAGACCCAGTACTTC
NA	15	NA	TRBV11-3	TRBJ2-1	CASSLEGRGGNEQFF	TGTGCCAGCAGCTTAGAGGGCAGGGGGGGCAATGAGCAGTTCTTC
TRBD1	15	NA	TRBV7-2	TRBJ1-2	CASRQWDRGTGGYTF	TGTGCCAGCAGGCAATGGGACAGGGGGACAGGTGGCTACACCTTC
NA	16	NA	TRBV30	TRBJ1-3	CAWSPLGRFSGNTIYF	TGTGCCTGGAGTCCATTAGGACGGTTCTCTGGAAACACCATATATTTT